One sample yielded the 14 T cell receptor beta chains listed below, sequenced in a study of blood T cell repertoires in COVID-19 (TCRdb year 2020). The library relied on the immunoSEQ multiplex PCR assay. TCRdb took over this immuneACCESS table, retaining in-frame rearrangements with V and J assigned. Such tables are incomplete; in checked studies, under half of the missing clones stem from an unresolved V gene, and the remainder is unexplained. The sample table lists around 250,000 clones, about 87% of them with a count of one. The leading ten clones occupy approximately 9% of the sample. The sequenced sample was peripheral blood. Every receptor here comes from a human donor in a cohort sampled during active COVID-19.

This chain joins TRBV18 and TRBJ2-7, with a tentative D call TRBD1 (5 bases). V was cut by 3 bases and J by 2 bases, with 14 bases left in between. This CDR3 has 15 amino acids. Germline V CDR1 and CDR2: KGHSH, LQKENI. CDR3 loop: CASSPQGIGPYEQYF. CDR3 DNA: TGTGCCAGCTCACCCCAGGGTATTGGACCCTACGAGCAGTACTTC. The full variable domain, its missing parts supplied by reference TRBV18 and TRBJ2-7, is NAGVMQNPRHLVRRRGQEARLRCSPMKGHSHVYWYRQLPEEGLKFMVYLQKENIIDESGMPKERFSAEFPKEGPSILRIQQVVRGDSAAYFCASSPQGIGPYEQYFGPGTRLTVT.

The gene calls are TRBV5-6 and TRBJ2-7, with TRBD1 identical over 9 bases. The trim removed 2 bases at V and 5 bases at J, leaving 11 bases unmatched. Germline CDR1 and CDR2: SGHDT and YYEEEE. This CDR3 has 16 amino acids. The CDR3 DNA reads TGTGCCAGCAGCTTTACCGGGACAGGGACCCCCAACGAGCAGTACTTC. Amino acids: CASSFTGTGTPNEQYF.

This CDR3 is CASSYASGMNTEAFF. The CDR3 DNA reads as TGTGCCAGCAGTTATGCCTCCGGGATGAACACTGAAGCTTTCTTT. The genes are TRBV6-6 and TRBJ1-1, with unresolved D. CDR1 and CDR2 from the germline V gene are MNHNY and SVGAGI (reference sequence). Trimming removed 3 bases from V and 0 bases from J, with 11 bases in between. The CDR3 covers 15 residues.

CDR3 region: CASSLGDRGRNGYTF. CDR3 nucleotides: TGCGCCAGCAGCTTGGGGGACAGGGGGCGTAATGGCTACACCTTC. V gene TRBV5-1 combines with J gene TRBJ1-2; 12 nucleotides line up with TRBD1. The CDR3 is 15 amino acids. V dropped 0 bases and J dropped 6; count of bases not matched to a gene: 3. Per germline, CDR1 SGHRS and CDR2 YFSETQ.

This clone was picked up a small number of times. The chain carries TRBV4-3 and TRBJ2-6; 11 positions agree with TRBD1. Germline CDR1 reads LGHNA; CDR2 reads YSLEER. The ends lost 3 bases at V and 4 bases at J; junction bases unmatched: 8. CDR3 length equals 18 residues. The CDR3 DNA sequence: TGCGCCAGCAGCCACTTAGGACAGGGGGCAAACGGGGCCAACGTCCTGACTTTC. Its protein is CASSHLGQGANGANVLTF.

The J gene is TRBJ1-3, the V gene TRBV6-6; 9 bases agree with TRBD1. The CDR3 is 15 amino acids. From germline, CDR1 is MNHNY and CDR2 SVGAGI (reference sequence). The J segment lost 4 bases and the V segment lost 6 bases, leaving 7 bases of the junction unmatched. The CDR3 region has the DNA TGTGCCAGCAGAGCCGGTGACAGGGGGGGAAACACCATATATTTT. It codes for CASRAGDRGGNTIYF.

This sequence joins TRBV9 and TRBJ1-2, with 7 bases that match TRBD1. After removal of 3 bases from V and 5 bases from J, the junction contained 10 bases not matched to a gene. The CDR3 has 15 residues. From germline, CDR1 is SGDLS and CDR2 YYNGEE. This CDR3 reads CASSDQAQGRYGYTF. The CDR3 nucleotides read TGTGCCAGCAGCGACCAGGCACAGGGGAGGTATGGCTACACCTTC.

The chain has TRBV7-2 and TRBJ1-6, with D possibly matching TRBD1 (6 bases). V lost 5 bases and J 0 bases, leaving 14 bases between the germline ends. Germline values: CDR1 SGHTA, CDR2 FQGNSA. The CDR3 consists of 17 residues. The CDR3 DNA reads as TGTGCCAGCAGCCTCGGGGGGGCTAGCTCCTATAATTCACCCCTCCACTTT. It yields the protein CASSLGGASSYNSPLHF.

This chain links TRBV25-1 with TRBJ1-6, with a possible D match to TRBD1 (6 bases). V was clipped by 4 bases and J by 10 bases, with 11 bases between them. Germline V gives CDR1 MGHDK, CDR2 SYGVNS. This CDR3 is built from 13 residues. The CDR3 loop reads CASSARDTSPLHF. The CDR3 coding sequence is TGTGCCAGCAGTGCCAGGGACACCTCACCCCTCCACTTT.

The chain joins TRBV7-9 to TRBJ1-5; D perhaps matches TRBD1 (6 bases). V lost 4 bases, J lost 1 base, and 17 bases lay in between. The CDR3 is 17 amino acids. CDR1 is SEHNR, CDR2 FQNEAQ, per germline (reference sequence). As DNA, the CDR3 is TGTGCCAGCAGCTCAAGTTTTGGGGGCGCGAGCAATCAGCCCCAGCATTTT. This sequence encodes CASSSSFGGASNQPQHF.

A note on this clone: Other nucleotide sequences from this sample produce the same CDR3. The chain joins TRBV2 to TRBJ2-3, with 11 nucleotides matching TRBD2. This CDR3 is built from 15 residues. The junction had 3 bases not matched to a gene; V was cut back by 6 bases and J by 1 base. CDR1 is SNHLY, CDR2 FYNNEI, per germline. The CDR3 spells CASSGLAGGTDTQYF. DNA of the CDR3: TGTGCCAGCAGCGGACTAGCGGGCGGCACAGATACGCAGTATTTT.

The table lists this clone with a count of one. The chain joins TRBV5-4 to TRBJ1-5, with no clear D. Germline loops: CDR1 SGHNT, CDR2 YYREEE (reference sequence). The CDR3 covers 15 residues. Trimming removed 4 bases at V and 6 bases at J, with 17 bases between. CDR3 loop: CASSNGGSRGQPQHF. For the CDR3, the DNA is TGTGCCAGCAGCAACGGTGGGAGTCGGGGTCAGCCCCAGCATTTT.

The chain employs TRBV6-1 and TRBJ2-2, with unresolved D. This CDR3 spans 12 amino acids. In germline, CDR1 is MNHNS, CDR2 SASEGT. V lost 2 bases to trimming and J lost 5 bases, with 3 bases between them. CDR3 coding DNA: TGTGCCAGCAGTGAATTAACCGGGGAGCTGTTTTTT. As protein: CASSELTGELFF.

The chain combines TRBV10-3 with TRBJ2-7; 9 bases are a match to TRBD1. The germline CDR1 and CDR2 sequences are ENHRY and SYGVKD. The CDR3 has 15 residues. V shed 5 bases and J 5 bases; nucleotides not matched to a gene: 10. For the CDR3, the DNA is TGTGCCATCAGTAAGCTAGGGACAGGGATCAACGAGCAGTACTTC. Encoded protein: CAISKLGTGINEQYF.